This TCR beta chain was identified during a study of OX40 agonist ivuxolimab in advanced cancers. Study information: Partial responses were recorded for three patients, including one with hepatocellular carcinoma and two with cutaneous melanoma. General study results and limits: Also present in some nonresponders was a low level of normalized T-cell clonal expansion.

A note on this clone: Its cognate antigen is unknown.

Trimming took 5 bases from V and 5 from J, leaving 17 bases between them. This CDR3 has 15 residues. Germline CDR1 and CDR2: MGHRA and YSYEKL. The protocol was immunoSEQ multiplex PCR, while the TCRdb copy is restricted to in-frame clones and leaves out a portion. The table shows roughly 96,000 clones, with more than 80% occurring only once. The receptor comes from an adult with an advanced solid tumor such as melanoma, head and neck, liver or kidney cancer. The chain links TRBV4-1 to TRBJ2-3, with D perhaps given as TRBD1 or TRBD2 (6 bases each). The sequencing here drew on CD4+ or CD8+ T cells sorted from blood, taken in a trial of the OX40 agonist ivuxolimab. Here the CDR3 DNA reads TGCGCCAGCAGCGATCCCACGGGGGCAAAAGATACGCAGTATTTT. Protein: CASSDPTGAKDTQYF.